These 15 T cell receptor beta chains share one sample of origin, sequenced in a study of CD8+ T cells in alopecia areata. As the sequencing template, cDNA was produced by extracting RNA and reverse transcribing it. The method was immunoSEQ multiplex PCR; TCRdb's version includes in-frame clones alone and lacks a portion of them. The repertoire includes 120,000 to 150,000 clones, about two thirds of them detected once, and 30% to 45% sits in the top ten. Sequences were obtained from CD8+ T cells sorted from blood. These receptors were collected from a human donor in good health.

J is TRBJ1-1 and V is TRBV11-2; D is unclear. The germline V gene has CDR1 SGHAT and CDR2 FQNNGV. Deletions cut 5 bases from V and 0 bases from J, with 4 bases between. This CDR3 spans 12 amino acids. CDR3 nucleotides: TGTGCCAGCAGCCTCATGAACACTGAAGCTTTCTTT. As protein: CASSLMNTEAFF. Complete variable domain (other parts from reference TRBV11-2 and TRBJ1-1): EAGVAQSPRYKIIEKRQSVAFWCNPISGHATLYWYQQILGQGPKLLIQFQNNGVVDDSQLPKDRFSAERLKGVDSTLKIQPAKLEDSAVYLCASSLMNTEAFFGQGTRLTVV.

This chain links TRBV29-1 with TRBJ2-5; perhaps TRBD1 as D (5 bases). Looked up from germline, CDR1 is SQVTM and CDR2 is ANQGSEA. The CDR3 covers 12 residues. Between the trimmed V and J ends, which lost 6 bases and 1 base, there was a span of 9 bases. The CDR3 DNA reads TGCAGCGTAGGGGTCCTCCAAGAGACCCAGTACTTC. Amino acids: CSVGVLQETQYF.

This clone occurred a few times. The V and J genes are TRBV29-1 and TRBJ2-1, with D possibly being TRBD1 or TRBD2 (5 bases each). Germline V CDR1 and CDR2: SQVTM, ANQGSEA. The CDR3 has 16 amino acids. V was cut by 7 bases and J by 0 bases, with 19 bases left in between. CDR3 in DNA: TGCAGCGCCAGACTTGGGGGAAGTAGCTCCTACAATGAGCAGTTCTTC. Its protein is CSARLGGSSSYNEQFF.

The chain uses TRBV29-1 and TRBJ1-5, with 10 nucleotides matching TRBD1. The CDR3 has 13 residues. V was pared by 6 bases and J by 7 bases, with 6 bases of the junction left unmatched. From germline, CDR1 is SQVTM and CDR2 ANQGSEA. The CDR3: CSVGTGVFQPQHF. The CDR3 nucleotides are TGCAGCGTGGGGACAGGGGTATTCCAGCCCCAGCATTTT.

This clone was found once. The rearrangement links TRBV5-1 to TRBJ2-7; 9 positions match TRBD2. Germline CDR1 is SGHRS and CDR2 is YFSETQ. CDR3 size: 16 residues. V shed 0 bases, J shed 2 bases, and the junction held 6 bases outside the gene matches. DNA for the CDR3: TGCGCCAGCAGCTTGGAGGTAGCGGGAGTCGCCTACGAGCAGTACTTC. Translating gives CASSLEVAGVAYEQYF.

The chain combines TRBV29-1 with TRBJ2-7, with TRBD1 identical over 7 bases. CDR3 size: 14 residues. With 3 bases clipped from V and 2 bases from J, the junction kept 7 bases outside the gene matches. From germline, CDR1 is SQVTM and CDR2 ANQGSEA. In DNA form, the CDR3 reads TGCAGCGTTGATTCGGGGACAGAGACCTACGAGCAGTACTTC. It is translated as CSVDSGTETYEQYF.

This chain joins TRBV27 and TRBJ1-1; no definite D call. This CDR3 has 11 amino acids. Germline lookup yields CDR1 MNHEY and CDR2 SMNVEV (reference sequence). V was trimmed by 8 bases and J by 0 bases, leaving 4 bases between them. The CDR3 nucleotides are TGTGCCAGCGGAATGAACACTGAAGCTTTCTTT. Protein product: CASGMNTEAFF.

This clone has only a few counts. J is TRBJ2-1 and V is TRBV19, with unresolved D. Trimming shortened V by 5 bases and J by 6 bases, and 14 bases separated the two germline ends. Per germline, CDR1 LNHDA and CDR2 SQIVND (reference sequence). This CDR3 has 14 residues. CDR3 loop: CASSPRAQRNEQFF. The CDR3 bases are TGTGCCAGTAGTCCTCGCGCACAACGCAATGAGCAGTTCTTC.

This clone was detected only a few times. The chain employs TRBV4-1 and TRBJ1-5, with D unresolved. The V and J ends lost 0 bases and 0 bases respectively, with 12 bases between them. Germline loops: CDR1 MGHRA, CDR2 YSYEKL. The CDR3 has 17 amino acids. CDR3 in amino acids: CASSQDKWVYSNQPQHF. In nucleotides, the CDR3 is TGCGCCAGCAGCCAAGATAAATGGGTTTATAGCAATCAGCCCCAGCATTTT.

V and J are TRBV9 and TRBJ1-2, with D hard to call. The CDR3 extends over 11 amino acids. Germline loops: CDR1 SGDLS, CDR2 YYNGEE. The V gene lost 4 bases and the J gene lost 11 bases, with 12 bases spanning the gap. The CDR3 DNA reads TGTGCCAGCAGCATCTCGGCGAATTACACCTTC. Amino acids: CASSISANYTF.

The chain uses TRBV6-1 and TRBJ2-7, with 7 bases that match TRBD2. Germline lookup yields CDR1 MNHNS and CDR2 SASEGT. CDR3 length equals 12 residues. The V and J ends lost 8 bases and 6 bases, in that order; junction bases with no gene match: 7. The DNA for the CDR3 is TGTGCCAGCCAGCGGGGTTCTTTCGAGCAGTACTTC. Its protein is CASQRGSFEQYF.

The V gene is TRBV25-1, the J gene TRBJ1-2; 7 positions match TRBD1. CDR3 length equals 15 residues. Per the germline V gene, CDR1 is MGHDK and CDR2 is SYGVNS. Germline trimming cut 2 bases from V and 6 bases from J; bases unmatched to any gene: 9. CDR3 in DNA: TGTGCCAGCAGTGAAACCGGGACAGCGGTGCATGGCTACACCTTC. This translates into CASSETGTAVHGYTF.

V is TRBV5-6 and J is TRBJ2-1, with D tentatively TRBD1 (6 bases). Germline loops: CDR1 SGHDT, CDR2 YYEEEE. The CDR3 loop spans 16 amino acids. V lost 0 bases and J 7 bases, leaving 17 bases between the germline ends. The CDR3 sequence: CASSLGDTISENEQFF. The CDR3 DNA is TGTGCCAGCAGCTTGGGGGACACCATTTCGGAGAATGAGCAGTTCTTC.

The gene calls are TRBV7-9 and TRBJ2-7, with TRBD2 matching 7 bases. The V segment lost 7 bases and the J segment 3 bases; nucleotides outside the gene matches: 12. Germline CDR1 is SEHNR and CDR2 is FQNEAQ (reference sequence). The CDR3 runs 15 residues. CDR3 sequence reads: CASTPTSPAIYEQYF. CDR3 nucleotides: TGTGCCAGCACCCCGACTAGCCCCGCGATCTACGAGCAGTACTTC.

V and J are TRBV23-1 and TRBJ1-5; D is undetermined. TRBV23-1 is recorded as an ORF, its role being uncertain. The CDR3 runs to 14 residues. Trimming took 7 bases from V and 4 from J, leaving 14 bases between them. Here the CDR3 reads CASITIRSNQPQHF. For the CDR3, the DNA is TGCGCCAGCATTACAATAAGGTCGAATCAGCCCCAGCATTTT.